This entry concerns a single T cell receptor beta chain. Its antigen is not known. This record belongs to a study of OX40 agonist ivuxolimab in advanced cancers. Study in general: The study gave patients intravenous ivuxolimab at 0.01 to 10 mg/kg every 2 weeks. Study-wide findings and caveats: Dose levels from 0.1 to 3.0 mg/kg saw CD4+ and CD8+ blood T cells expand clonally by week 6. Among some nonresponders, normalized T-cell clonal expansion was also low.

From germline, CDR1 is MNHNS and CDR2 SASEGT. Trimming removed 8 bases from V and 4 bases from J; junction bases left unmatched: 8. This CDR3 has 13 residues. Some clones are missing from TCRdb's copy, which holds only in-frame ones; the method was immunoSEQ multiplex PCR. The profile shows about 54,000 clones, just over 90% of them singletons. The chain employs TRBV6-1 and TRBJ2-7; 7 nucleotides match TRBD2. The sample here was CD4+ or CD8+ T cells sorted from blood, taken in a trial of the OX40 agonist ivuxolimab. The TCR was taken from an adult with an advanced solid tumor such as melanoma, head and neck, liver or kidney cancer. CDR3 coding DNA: TGTGCCAGCGCTACACGGCGGGAGTACGAGCAGTACTTC. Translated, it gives CASATRREYEQYF.